This paragraph reports one T cell receptor beta chain. The source of the sample is a study of blood T cell repertoires in COVID-19. The method was immunoSEQ multiplex PCR; TCRdb's version includes in-frame clones alone and lacks a portion of them. The repertoire consists of 200,000 to 250,000 clones, with 82% occurring once and the leading ten covering approximately 16%. After removal of 4 bases from V and 5 bases from J, the junction contained 9 bases not matched to a gene. This CDR3 contains 16 residues. Germline values: CDR1 SEHNR, CDR2 FQNEAQ (reference sequence). Specimen: PBMCs or T cells enriched from blood (not recorded which). This clonotype originated in a man aged 40-55 years who had recovered from COVID-19. The chain couples TRBV7-9 to TRBJ1-5; 9 bases match TRBD1. The chain's CDR3 is CASSSSGQGIDQPQHF. In nucleotides, the CDR3 is TGTGCCAGCAGCTCCTCGGGACAGGGTATTGATCAGCCCCAGCATTTT.